This is a list of T cell receptor beta chains from one sample in a study of sequential checkpoint blockade in melanoma. TCRdb keeps only in-frame clones here, not all; method: immunoSEQ multiplex PCR. The sample gives about 9,300 clones, 25% to 30% of which show up once; less than 25% is in the top ten. The sample was tumor tissue (inferred from file names), taken from a patient given nivolumab and ipilimumab in sequence. Source of these receptors: a human donor with melanoma. The CDR3 runs from the conserved cysteine through the conserved F or W. Fields, in order: clone size, V gene, J gene, CDR3 protein. Not every row has a clone size; where given, it reads once, few, many or a size class.

clone_size: -
v_call: TRBV19
j_call: TRBJ2-2
cdr3_aa: CASSIWAGANGELFF

clone_size: few
v_call: TRBV11-3
j_call: TRBJ2-1
cdr3_aa: CASSFPGLAGGYSSNEQFF

clone_size: -
v_call: TRBV29-1
j_call: TRBJ1-1
cdr3_aa: CSVGLGSNTEAFF

clone_size: -
v_call: TRBV11-3
j_call: TRBJ2-7
cdr3_aa: CASSSSPAFSGQGDEQYF

clone_size: -
v_call: TRBV6-8
j_call: TRBJ2-3
cdr3_aa: CAIGRRGDTQYF

clone_size: -
v_call: TRBV19
j_call: TRBJ1-1
cdr3_aa: CASSLNWGEEAFF

clone_size: -
v_call: TRBV19
j_call: TRBJ2-1
cdr3_aa: CASIPEGLSYNEQFF

clone_size: few
v_call: TRBV10-3
j_call: TRBJ2-3
cdr3_aa: CAISELGLADTQYF

clone_size: many
v_call: TRBV11-1
j_call: TRBJ2-1
cdr3_aa: CASSSNRQGGNEQFF

clone_size: -
v_call: TRBV5-1
j_call: TRBJ1-4
cdr3_aa: CASSARTATNEKLFF

clone_size: few
v_call: TRBV11-3
j_call: TRBJ1-4
cdr3_aa: CASSLVGGGDRVNEKLFF

clone_size: -
v_call: TRBV14
j_call: TRBJ1-2
cdr3_aa: CASSQEGRTRENGYTF

clone_size: many
v_call: TRBV11-3
j_call: TRBJ2-5
cdr3_aa: CASSSGGTGGETQYF

clone_size: -
v_call: TRBV11-3
j_call: TRBJ1-2
cdr3_aa: CASSLRDPRDGYTF

clone_size: -
v_call: TRBV5-1
j_call: TRBJ2-7
cdr3_aa: CASSIGRANYEQYF

clone_size: few
v_call: TRBV11-3
j_call: TRBJ2-4
cdr3_aa: CASSLRSRVNIQYF

clone_size: -
v_call: TRBV18
j_call: TRBJ2-3
cdr3_aa: CASSPLGPGSPSSTDTQYF

clone_size: once
v_call: TRBV14
j_call: TRBJ2-1
cdr3_aa: CASSPPVRQGAYEQFF

clone_size: -
v_call: TRBV5-1
j_call: TRBJ1-5
cdr3_aa: CASSADGTLNQPQHF

clone_size: few
v_call: TRBV9
j_call: TRBJ2-1
cdr3_aa: CASSVAPSGRDEQFF

clone_size: few
v_call: TRBV7-2
j_call: TRBJ1-1
cdr3_aa: CASSPRGWIGAFF

clone_size: few
v_call: TRBV11-3
j_call: TRBJ2-7
cdr3_aa: CASSLSRGGVEQYF

clone_size: many
v_call: TRBV11-3
j_call: TRBJ1-6
cdr3_aa: CASSFLYGEGTNSPLHF

clone_size: few
v_call: TRBV15
j_call: TRBJ2-3
cdr3_aa: CATSGTSGAPGDTQYF

clone_size: -
v_call: TRBV6-8
j_call: TRBJ2-1
cdr3_aa: CASSDSGLAAYNEQFF

clone_size: medium-sized
v_call: TRBV19
j_call: TRBJ2-4
cdr3_aa: CASSRTPLAKNIQYF

clone_size: few
v_call: TRBV28
j_call: TRBJ1-2
cdr3_aa: CASSFLDRMAGGYTF

clone_size: -
v_call: TRBV5-1
j_call: TRBJ2-3
cdr3_aa: CASSLELAGADTQYF

clone_size: medium-sized
v_call: TRBV14
j_call: TRBJ1-1
cdr3_aa: CASSLYVENTEAFF

clone_size: -
v_call: TRBV6-8
j_call: TRBJ1-2
cdr3_aa: CASSRNLPVQGDYGYTF

clone_size: medium-sized
v_call: TRBV11-3
j_call: TRBJ1-1
cdr3_aa: CASSAKPGQAGRLGEAFF

clone_size: -
v_call: TRBV11-3
j_call: TRBJ1-3
cdr3_aa: CASSPGQLSGNTIYF

clone_size: -
v_call: TRBV6-8
j_call: TRBJ2-5
cdr3_aa: CASSDRGQVQETQYF

clone_size: few
v_call: TRBV11-3
j_call: TRBJ1-2
cdr3_aa: CASSSQLGGTYGYTF

clone_size: -
v_call: TRBV11-3
j_call: TRBJ1-4
cdr3_aa: CASSPTAGKGNEKLFF

clone_size: few
v_call: TRBV10-2
j_call: TRBJ1-1
cdr3_aa: CASSPEQGTEAFF

clone_size: -
v_call: TRBV7-4
j_call: TRBJ2-7
cdr3_aa: CASSFRKFYEQYF

clone_size: -
v_call: TRBV11-3
j_call: TRBJ2-3
cdr3_aa: CASSFASGYTDTQYF

clone_size: few
v_call: TRBV1
j_call: TRBJ1-6
cdr3_aa: CASSPRQNSPLHF

clone_size: few
v_call: TRBV11-3
j_call: TRBJ2-3
cdr3_aa: CASTYRRGTSTDTQYF

clone_size: hyperexpanded
v_call: TRBV29-1
j_call: TRBJ1-3
cdr3_aa: CSVVGLNTGNTIYF

clone_size: -
v_call: TRBV10-2
j_call: TRBJ1-1
cdr3_aa: CASSESKTGKSTEAFF

clone_size: many
v_call: TRBV11-3
j_call: TRBJ2-2
cdr3_aa: CASSALAGVPGELFF

clone_size: -
v_call: TRBV11-3
j_call: TRBJ2-5
cdr3_aa: CASSLVSGLASGETQYF

clone_size: few
v_call: TRBV2
j_call: TRBJ1-1
cdr3_aa: CASSQGGTEAFF

clone_size: -
v_call: TRBV18
j_call: TRBJ2-7
cdr3_aa: CASSPPGTGLSYGQYF

clone_size: many
v_call: TRBV7-1
j_call: TRBJ2-7
cdr3_aa: CASSSQPGLGEQYF

clone_size: -
v_call: TRBV6-8
j_call: TRBJ1-1
cdr3_aa: CASSYGGHTEAFF

clone_size: few
v_call: TRBV6-8
j_call: TRBJ2-3
cdr3_aa: CASSYRGGAGDTQYF

clone_size: -
v_call: TRBV19
j_call: TRBJ2-5
cdr3_aa: CASSIDRAGGETQYF

clone_size: -
v_call: TRBV11-3
j_call: TRBJ1-6
cdr3_aa: CASSLRTANSPLHF

clone_size: few
v_call: TRBV4-1
j_call: TRBJ2-3
cdr3_aa: CASSQTPLAGGRDTQYF

clone_size: many
v_call: TRBV11-3
j_call: TRBJ2-1
cdr3_aa: CASSLEGKSYNEQFF

clone_size: few
v_call: TRBV11-3
j_call: TRBJ2-3
cdr3_aa: CASSLRAGRGDTQYF